This TCR beta chain was identified during a study of T-cell memory formation after mild COVID-19 (dated by TCRdb to the early 2020s). Turning to the overall study: TCR sequence clusters from the two donors were found to be largely donor specific. T-cell clones expanding and contracting after mild COVID-19 in two donors were tracked by longitudinal TCRalpha and TCRbeta repertoire sequencing. The cohort comprised two young, previously healthy adult volunteers, one female and one male.

The paper's findings and limits, for the study overall: The detection of some responding clones in pre-infection memory suggests that pre-existing cross-reactive memory T cells joined the SARS-CoV-2 response. Contracting CD4+ clones were found mainly in CM and EM memory subsets, while CD8+ clones were enriched in EMRA. Only a couple of mild cases were covered in the study, and larger cohorts including severe cases with pre-infection samples were considered necessary. Clones that contracted from day 15 to 85 showed balanced CD4/CD8 phenotypes, whereas a second wave of clones that expanded from day 15 to 37 leaned towards CD4+. SARS-CoV-2 specificity was not confirmed for the second-wave clones peaking on day 37.

Sequencing was performed on an Illumina NovaSeq 6000. TCRalpha and TCRbeta cDNA libraries were built by 5'RACE with constant-segment primers, adding sample barcodes and unique molecular identifiers. RNA was extracted from every sample with Trizol reagent. Library amplification was performed in two PCR steps, and a second sample barcode and Illumina TruSeq adapters were introduced in the second step. Sequencing of the libraries was done on an Illumina NovaSeq, producing 2 x 150 bp paired-end reads. From the authors' description of their analysis: The reads were demultiplexed and collapsed into UMI-guided consensus sequences using migec v1.2.7. With mixcr v2.1.11, UMI consensuses were aligned to TRA and TRB V and J templates and assembled into clonotypes. A clonotype was counted as expanded or contracted only when both edgeR and NoisET called the clonotype significant, with the noise models trained on biological replicates. For edgeR calls, the cutoffs were a false discovery rate-adjusted p below 0.01 and a log2 fold-change threshold of 1. As an exploratory analysis of dynamics, max-normalized trajectories of the 1000 most abundant clonotypes were examined by PCA with hierarchical clustering. Separately sequenced CD4+ and CD8+ repertoires were used to assign the CD4 or CD8 phenotype of responding clones. TCRdb redid the processing of the public reads, applying fastp at Q25 and MiXCR, and retained in-frame beta chains. Here each entry gathers all rows of one CDR3 protein and keeps the most common genes and DNA. The authors' filters were not applied to this entry. The table for this sample lists roughly 250,000 distinct CDR3 sequences; 15% to 20% of them were counted only once. The ten largest clones represent 3% to 4.5% of the sample.

Ficoll-Paque density gradient centrifugation was used to isolate PBMCs. From cysteine to phenylalanine, the CDR3 is 14 amino acids long. Of the read, only the CDR3 DNA is kept; its 42 bases are in frame from base 1. Via the germline V gene (reference sequence), CDR1 is SEHNR and CDR2 FQNEAQ. V trim: 7 bases; J trim: 3 bases; unmatched bases: 5. About this clonotype itself: The antigen it binds to is not known. No qualities accompany the bases; no much larger clone lies one base away.

The source is a man between 18 and 29 years old who had mild COVID-19 (a few samples of this study predate the infection). The sample titles of this study are shuffled in the database, so cell type and time point are left out; the donor was told from shared clones. The sequence is built from TRBV7-9 and TRBJ2-3; 9 central bases correspond to TRBD1. The sequenced sample consisted of PBMCs or a T cell subset sorted from them (not recorded which). Here is the DNA: TGTGCCAGCACCGAACAGGGGGCAACAGATACGCAGTATTTT. It translates as CASTEQGATDTQYF.